The 20 T cell receptor beta chains reported below all come from one sample, sequenced in a study of blood T cell repertoires in COVID-19. Produced via immunoSEQ multiplex PCR; TCRdb's table is partial and in-frame only. Of approximately 200,000 clones in the sample, roughly 85% were seen once. Sequencing used PBMCs or T cells enriched from blood (not recorded which). These receptors came from a man in his forties who had recovered from COVID-19.

The V and J genes are TRBV6-5 and TRBJ2-1; 7 bases line up with TRBD2. V dropped 6 bases and J dropped 9; count of bases not matched to a gene: 5. The CDR3 consists of 12 residues. CDR1 is MNHEY and CDR2 is SVGAGI in the germline V gene. The CDR3 loop reads CASRREQREQFF. Written as DNA, the CDR3 is TGTGCCAGCAGGCGGGAGCAACGTGAGCAGTTCTTC.

This chain connects TRBV12-3 or TRBV12-4 to TRBJ1-2; unclear D gene. V was cut by 3 bases and J by 5 bases, with 7 bases left in between. The CDR3 is made up of 12 amino acids. CDR3 nucleotides: TGTGCCAGCAGTTTCGGTCGATATGGCTACACCTTC. The encoded protein is CASSFGRYGYTF.

This chain links TRBV19 with TRBJ1-1; D is unresolved. Per the germline V gene, CDR1 is LNHDA and CDR2 is SQIVND (reference sequence). Trimming removed 6 bases from V and 7 bases from J, with 12 bases in between. The CDR3 is 12 amino acids. CDR3 sequence (DNA): TGTGCCAGTAGCCGTTTTGAGGGTGAAGCTTTCTTT. Encoded protein: CASSRFEGEAFF.

The chain has TRBV29-1 and TRBJ2-7; weak D call: TRBD1 (6 bases). Per germline, CDR1 SQVTM and CDR2 ANQGSEA. CDR3 length: 14 amino acids. V lost 5 bases to trimming and J lost 6 bases, with 20 bases between them. In DNA, the CDR3 is TGCAGCGTTACCCTCTTTACAGGGTCCAGCGAGCAGTACTTC. The encoded protein is CSVTLFTGSSEQYF.

The chain carries TRBV5-1 and TRBJ2-7; 7 nucleotides match TRBD1. Trimming took 5 bases from V and 0 from J; bases not matched to a gene: 8. The V gene's germline CDR1 is SGHRS and CDR2 YFSETQ. The CDR3 extends over 15 amino acids. CDR3 amino acids: CASSPGTALSYEQYF. The DNA of the CDR3 is TGCGCCAGCAGTCCAGGGACAGCCCTCTCCTACGAGCAGTACTTC.

The chain joins TRBV11-2 to TRBJ2-3; 8 bases map to TRBD1. The length of the CDR3 is 15 residues. V lost 6 bases, J lost 5 bases, and 10 bases stayed unmatched. CDR1 and CDR2 (germline): SGHAT, FQNNGV. DNA for the CDR3: TGTGCCAGCAGTTATCTCGGACAGGGAGGAGATACGCAGTATTTT. Translated, it gives CASSYLGQGGDTQYF.

The chain employs TRBV4-1 and TRBJ1-5; D is ambiguous. CDR3 length equals 16 residues. Trimming left V 0 bases short and J 2 bases short, with 11 bases between. Germline V gene sequence: CDR1 MGHRA, CDR2 YSYEKL. The CDR3 loop reads CASSQDHQVGNQPQHF. The CDR3 nucleotides are TGCGCCAGCAGCCAAGATCACCAGGTGGGCAATCAGCCCCAGCATTTT.

This clone came up a few times. The gene calls are TRBV6-5 and TRBJ2-3; 7 nucleotides align to TRBD2. V gave up 6 bases and J gave up 0 bases; unmatched junction bases: 6. CDR1 is MNHEY, CDR2 SVGAGI, per germline. This CDR3 comprises 15 residues. The CDR3 here is CASRPGLVSTDTQYF. In nucleotides, the CDR3 is TGTGCCAGCAGGCCCGGACTAGTTAGCACAGATACGCAGTATTTT.

The chain uses TRBV18 and TRBJ2-5; 7 bases match TRBD2. V was pared by 4 bases and J by 4 bases, with 3 bases of the junction left unmatched. CDR1 is KGHSH, CDR2 LQKENI, per germline. This CDR3 is 13 amino acids long. CDR3 sequence reads: CASSLTSRETQYF. In nucleotides, the CDR3 is TGTGCCAGCTCACTGACTAGCAGAGAGACCCAGTACTTC.

This chain uses TRBV20-1 with TRBJ1-1; D call uncertain. CDR1 is DFQATT and CDR2 is SNEGSKA in the germline V gene (reference sequence). This CDR3 contains 11 residues. CDR3 loop: CRCSENTEAFF. The CDR3 DNA follows: TGCAGATGCTCAGAGAACACTGAAGCTTTCTTT.

V is TRBV15 and J is TRBJ2-2; D gene uncertain. Germline CDR1 reads LNHNV; CDR2 reads YYDKDF (reference sequence). CDR3 length equals 15 residues. V was trimmed by 0 bases and J by 0 bases, leaving 5 bases between them. The CDR3 DNA follows: TGTGCCACCAGCAGAGATACTACGAACACCGGGGAGCTGTTTTTT. It specifies CATSRDTTNTGELFF.

V usage is TRBV15 and J usage is TRBJ1-5; weak D call: TRBD1 (6 bases). V lost 4 bases to trimming and J lost 7 bases, with 11 bases between them. The CDR3 is 13 amino acids. Per the germline V gene, CDR1 is LNHNV and CDR2 is YYDKDF (reference sequence). CDR3 coding DNA: TGTGCCACCAGCAAACAGGGTCGGCAGCCCCAGCATTTT. Residues: CATSKQGRQPQHF.

The chain couples TRBV18 to TRBJ1-5; weak D call: TRBD1 (5 bases). The CDR3 consists of 13 residues. CDR1 and CDR2 (germline): KGHSH, LQKENI. The V gene lost 4 bases and the J gene lost 3 bases, with 7 bases spanning the gap. CDR3 nucleotide sequence: TGTGCCAGCTCACAGGGACTCAATCAGCCCCAGCATTTT. It encodes CASSQGLNQPQHF.

The rearrangement joins TRBV5-6 to TRBJ2-2; no firm D call. Germline V gene lookup returns CDR1 SGHDT and CDR2 YYEEEE. The CDR3 sequence is 15 residues long. V lost 5 bases, J lost 0 bases, and 11 bases lay in between. CDR3 loop: CASRGTDSNTGELFF. The DNA of the CDR3 is TGTGCCAGCAGAGGAACTGACTCGAACACCGGGGAGCTGTTTTTT.

V and J are TRBV19 and TRBJ2-7, with D maybe TRBD2 (6 bases). The CDR3 sequence is 16 residues long. Germline assignment: CDR1 LNHDA and CDR2 SQIVND (reference sequence). Trimming pared 0 bases from V and 2 bases from J, leaving 14 bases between. CDR3 region: CASSIDLWTTAYEQYF. CDR3 bases: TGTGCCAGTAGTATAGATCTATGGACTACGGCCTACGAGCAGTACTTC.

CDR3 bases: TGTGCCAGCAGTTTAAATCCCCTAGCTGTCGGGGAGCTGTTTTTT. This encodes CASSLNPLAVGELFF. The chain employs TRBV27 and TRBJ2-2; tentative D call: TRBD2 (5 bases). The CDR3 spans 15 residues. In germline, CDR1 is MNHEY, CDR2 SMNVEV (reference sequence). Between the trimmed V and J ends, which lost 2 bases and 7 bases, there was a span of 14 bases.

This rearrangement joins TRBV7-2 to TRBJ2-2; D is perhaps TRBD2 (5 bases). With 5 bases removed from V and 3 bases from J, the gap between germline ends came to 10 bases. Germline CDR1 SGHTA, CDR2 FQGNSA. This CDR3 region has 14 residues. In nucleotides, the CDR3 is TGTGCCAGCAGCCTATTCGGGGACACCGGGGAGCTGTTTTTT. It specifies CASSLFGDTGELFF.

This chain uses TRBV6-1 with TRBJ1-4, with D tentatively TRBD1 (5 bases). Germline V gene data show CDR1 as MNHNS and CDR2 as SASEGT. The CDR3 covers 14 residues. V lost 2 bases and J lost 8, with 12 bases in between. The DNA of the CDR3 is TGTGCCAGCAGTGAATACCGGGCAGGGGAAAAACTGTTTTTT. Translated, it gives CASSEYRAGEKLFF.

The chain is built from TRBV30 and TRBJ1-5; D is uncertain. There are 17 residues in the CDR3. The germline V gene encodes CDR1 GTSNPN and CDR2 SVGIG (reference sequence). Deletions cut 0 bases from V and 2 bases from J, with 17 bases between. For the CDR3, the DNA is TGTGCCTGGAGTGTAATGGGCAGTGACCCTGGCAATCAGCCCCAGCATTTT. This translates into CAWSVMGSDPGNQPQHF.

The V and J genes are TRBV29-1 and TRBJ2-4; D may be TRBD1 (6 bases). CDR1 is SQVTM and CDR2 is ANQGSEA in the germline V gene. There are 14 residues in the CDR3. Trimming removed 1 base at V and 0 bases at J, with 7 bases between. The CDR3 loop is CSVEGGLAKNIQYF. For the CDR3, the DNA is TGCAGCGTTGAAGGGGGGCTAGCCAAAAACATTCAGTACTTC.